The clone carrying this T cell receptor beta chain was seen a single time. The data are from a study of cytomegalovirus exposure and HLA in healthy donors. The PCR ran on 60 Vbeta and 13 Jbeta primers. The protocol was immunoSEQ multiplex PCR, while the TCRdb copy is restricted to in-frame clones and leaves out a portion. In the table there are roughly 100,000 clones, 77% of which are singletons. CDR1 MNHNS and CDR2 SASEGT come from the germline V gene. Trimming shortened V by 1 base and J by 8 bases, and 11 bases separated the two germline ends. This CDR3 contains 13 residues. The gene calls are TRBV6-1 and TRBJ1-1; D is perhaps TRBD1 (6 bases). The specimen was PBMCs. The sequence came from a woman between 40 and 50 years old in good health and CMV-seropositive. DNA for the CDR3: TGTGCCAGCAGTGAAGGCAGGGGATGGGAAGCTTTCTTT. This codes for CASSEGRGWEAFF.